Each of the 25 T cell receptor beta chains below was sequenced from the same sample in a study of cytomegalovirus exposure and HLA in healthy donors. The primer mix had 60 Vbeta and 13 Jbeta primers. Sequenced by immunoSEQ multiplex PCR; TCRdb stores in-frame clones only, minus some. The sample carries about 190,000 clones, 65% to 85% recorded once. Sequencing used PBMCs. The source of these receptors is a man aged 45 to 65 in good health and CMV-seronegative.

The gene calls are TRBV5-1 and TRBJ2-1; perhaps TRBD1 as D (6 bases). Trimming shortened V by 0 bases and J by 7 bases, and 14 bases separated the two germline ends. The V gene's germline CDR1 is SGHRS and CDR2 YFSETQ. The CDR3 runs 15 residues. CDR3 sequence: CASSLVPGQINEQFF. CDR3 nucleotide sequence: TGCGCCAGCAGCTTGGTCCCGGGACAAATAAATGAGCAGTTCTTC.

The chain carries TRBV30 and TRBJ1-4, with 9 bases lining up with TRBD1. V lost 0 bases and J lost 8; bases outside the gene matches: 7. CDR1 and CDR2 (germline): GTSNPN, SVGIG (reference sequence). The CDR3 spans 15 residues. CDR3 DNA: TGTGCCTGGAGTGTACCGGGACAGGGTTCCGAAAAACTGTTTTTT. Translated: CAWSVPGQGSEKLFF.

The DNA for the CDR3 is TGTGCCAGCTCAGCTACAGGTCTAACTGAAGCTTTCTTT. This encodes CASSATGLTEAFF. This sequence joins TRBV18 and TRBJ1-1; D may be TRBD1 (5 bases). The CDR3 runs 13 residues. Looked up from germline, CDR1 is KGHSH and CDR2 is LQKENI. The germline V and J ends were trimmed by 5 bases and 5 bases, with 12 bases remaining between them.

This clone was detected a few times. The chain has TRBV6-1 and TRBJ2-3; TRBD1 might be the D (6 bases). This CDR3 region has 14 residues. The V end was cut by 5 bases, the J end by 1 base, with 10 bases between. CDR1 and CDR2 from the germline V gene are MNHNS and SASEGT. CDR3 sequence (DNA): TGTGCCAGCAGTATTCACAGGGGCACAGATACGCAGTATTTT. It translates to CASSIHRGTDTQYF.

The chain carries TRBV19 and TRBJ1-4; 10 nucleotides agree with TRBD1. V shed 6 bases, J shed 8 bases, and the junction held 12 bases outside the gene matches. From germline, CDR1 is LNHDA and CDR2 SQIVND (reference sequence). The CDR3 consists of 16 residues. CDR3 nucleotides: TGTGCCAGTAGCCCTAGGCTCGGGACAGGGGTCGAAAAACTGTTTTTT. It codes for CASSPRLGTGVEKLFF.

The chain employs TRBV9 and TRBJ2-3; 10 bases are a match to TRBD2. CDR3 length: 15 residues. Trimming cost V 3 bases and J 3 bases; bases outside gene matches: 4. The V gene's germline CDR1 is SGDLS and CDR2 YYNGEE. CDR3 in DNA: TGTGCCAGCAGCGGCGGACTAGCGGATACAGATACGCAGTATTTT. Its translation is CASSGGLADTDTQYF.

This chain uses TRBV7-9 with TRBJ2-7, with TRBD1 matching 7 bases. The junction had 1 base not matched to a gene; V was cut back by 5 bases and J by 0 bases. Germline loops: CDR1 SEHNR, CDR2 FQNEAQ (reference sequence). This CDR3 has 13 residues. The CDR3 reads CASSTGDSYEQYF. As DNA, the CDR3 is TGTGCCAGCAGCACAGGGGACTCCTACGAGCAGTACTTC.

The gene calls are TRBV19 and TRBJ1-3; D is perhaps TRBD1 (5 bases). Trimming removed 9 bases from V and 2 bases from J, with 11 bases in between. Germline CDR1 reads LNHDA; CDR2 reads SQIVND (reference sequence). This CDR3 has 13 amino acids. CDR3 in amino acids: CASPDRAGNTIYF. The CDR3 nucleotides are TGTGCCAGCCCAGACAGAGCTGGAAACACCATATATTTT. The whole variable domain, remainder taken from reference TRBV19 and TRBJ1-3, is DGGITQSPKYLFRKEGQNVTLSCEQNLNHDAMYWYRQDPGQGLRLIYYSQIVNDFQKGDIAEGYSVSREKKESFPLTVTSAQKNPTAFYLCASPDRAGNTIYFGEGSWLTVV.

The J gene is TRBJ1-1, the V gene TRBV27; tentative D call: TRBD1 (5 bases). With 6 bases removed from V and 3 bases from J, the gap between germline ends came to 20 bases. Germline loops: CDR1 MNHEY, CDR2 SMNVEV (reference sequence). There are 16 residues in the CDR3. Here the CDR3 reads CASRAERVGGYTEAFF. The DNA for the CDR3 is TGTGCCAGCAGGGCCGAAAGGGTCGGGGGGTACACTGAAGCTTTCTTT.

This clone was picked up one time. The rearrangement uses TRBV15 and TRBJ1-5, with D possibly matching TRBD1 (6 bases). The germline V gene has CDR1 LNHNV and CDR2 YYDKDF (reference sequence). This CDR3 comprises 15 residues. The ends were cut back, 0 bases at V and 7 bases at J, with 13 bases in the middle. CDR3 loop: CATSREGGAEQPQHF. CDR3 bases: TGTGCCACCAGCAGAGAGGGGGGGGCAGAGCAGCCCCAGCATTTT.

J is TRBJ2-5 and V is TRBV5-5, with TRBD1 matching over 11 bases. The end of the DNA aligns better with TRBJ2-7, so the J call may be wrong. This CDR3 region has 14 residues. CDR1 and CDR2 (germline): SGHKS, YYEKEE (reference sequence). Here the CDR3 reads CASSWTGGKFEQYF. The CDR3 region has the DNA TGTGCCAGCAGCTGGACAGGGGGCAAATTCGAGCAGTACTTC.

The CDR3 protein is CASSSNGVYEQYF. CDR3 nucleotides: TGTGCCAGCAGTTCCAACGGGGTATACGAGCAGTACTTC. The chain links TRBV27 to TRBJ2-7; weak D call: TRBD2 (5 bases). The CDR3 runs to 13 residues. V lost 4 bases and J lost 4, with 11 bases in between. The germline V gene has CDR1 MNHEY and CDR2 SMNVEV (reference sequence).

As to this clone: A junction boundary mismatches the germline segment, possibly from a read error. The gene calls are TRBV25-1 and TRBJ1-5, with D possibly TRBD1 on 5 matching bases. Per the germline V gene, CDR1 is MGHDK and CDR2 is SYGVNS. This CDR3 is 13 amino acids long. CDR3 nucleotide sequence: TGTGCCAACAGTGACAGTAGCAATCAGCCCCAGCATTTT. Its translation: CANSDSSNQPQHF.

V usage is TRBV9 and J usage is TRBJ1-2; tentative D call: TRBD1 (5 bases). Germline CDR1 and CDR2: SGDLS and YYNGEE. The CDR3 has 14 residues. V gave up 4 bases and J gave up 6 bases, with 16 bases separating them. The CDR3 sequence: CASSSPPAGHGYTF. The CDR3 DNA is TGTGCCAGCAGCTCCCCCCCGGCAGGGCATGGCTACACCTTC.

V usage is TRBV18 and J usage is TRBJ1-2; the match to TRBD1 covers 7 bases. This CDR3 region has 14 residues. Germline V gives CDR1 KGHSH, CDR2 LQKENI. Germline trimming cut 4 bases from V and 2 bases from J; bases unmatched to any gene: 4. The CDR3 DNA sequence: TGTGCCAGCTCACAAGACAGGGAGAACTATGGCTACACCTTC. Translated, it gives CASSQDRENYGYTF.

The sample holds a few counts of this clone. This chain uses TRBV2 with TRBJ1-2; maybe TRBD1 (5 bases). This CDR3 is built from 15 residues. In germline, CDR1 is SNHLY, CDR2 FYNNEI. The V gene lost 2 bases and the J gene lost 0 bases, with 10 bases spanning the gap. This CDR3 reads CASSEMGQPNYGYTF. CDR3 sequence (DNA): TGTGCCAGCAGTGAAATGGGGCAGCCTAACTATGGCTACACCTTC.

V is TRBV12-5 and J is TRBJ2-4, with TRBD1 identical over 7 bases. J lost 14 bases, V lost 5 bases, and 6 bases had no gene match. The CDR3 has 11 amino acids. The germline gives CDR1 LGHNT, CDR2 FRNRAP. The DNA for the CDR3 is TGTGCTAGTGGTACGACAGGGCGCAAGTACTTC. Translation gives CASGTTGRKYF.

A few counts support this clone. The CDR3 is CASSPDGSSGNTIYF. The CDR3 region has the DNA TGCGCCAGCAGCCCGGACGGGAGCTCTGGAAACACCATATATTTT. The chain combines TRBV5-1 with TRBJ1-3, with D uncertain. From germline, CDR1 is SGHRS and CDR2 YFSETQ. This CDR3 has 15 amino acids. Deletions cut 4 bases from V and 0 bases from J, with 11 bases between.

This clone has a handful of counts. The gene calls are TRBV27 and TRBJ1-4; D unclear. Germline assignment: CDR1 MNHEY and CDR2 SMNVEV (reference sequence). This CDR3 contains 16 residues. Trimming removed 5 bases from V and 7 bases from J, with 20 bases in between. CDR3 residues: CASSLSLAAAGEKLFF. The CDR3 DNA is TGTGCCAGCAGTCTGTCATTGGCTGCCGCTGGTGAAAAACTGTTTTTT.

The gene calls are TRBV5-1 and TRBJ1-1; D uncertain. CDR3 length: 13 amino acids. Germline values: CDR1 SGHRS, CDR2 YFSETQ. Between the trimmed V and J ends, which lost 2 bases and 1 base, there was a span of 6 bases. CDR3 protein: CASSFEWNTEAFF. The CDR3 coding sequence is TGCGCCAGCAGCTTCGAGTGGAACACTGAAGCTTTCTTT.

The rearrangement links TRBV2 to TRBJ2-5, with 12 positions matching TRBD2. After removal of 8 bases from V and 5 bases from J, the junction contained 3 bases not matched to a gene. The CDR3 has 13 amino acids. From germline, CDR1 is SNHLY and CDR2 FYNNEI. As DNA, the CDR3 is TGTGCCAGCCTAGCGGGGGGGATGGAGACCCAGTACTTC. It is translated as CASLAGGMETQYF. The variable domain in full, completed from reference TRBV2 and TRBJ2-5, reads EPEVTQTPSHQVTQMGQEVILRCVPISNHLYFYWYRQILGQKVEFLVSFYNNEISEKSEIFDDQFSVERPDGSNFTLKIRSTKLEDSAMYFCASLAGGMETQYFGPGTRLLVL.

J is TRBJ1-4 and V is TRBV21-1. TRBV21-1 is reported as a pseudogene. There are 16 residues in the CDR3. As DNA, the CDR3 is TGTGCCAGCAGCAAATCAGAGAGCGCAACTAATGAAAAACTGTTTTTT. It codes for CASSKSESATNEKLFF.

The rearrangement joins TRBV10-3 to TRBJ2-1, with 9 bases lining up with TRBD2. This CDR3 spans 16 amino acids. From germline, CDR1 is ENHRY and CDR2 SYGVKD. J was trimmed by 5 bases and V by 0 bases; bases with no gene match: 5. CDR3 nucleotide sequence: TGTGCCATCAGTGAGTCTGGGCCTAGCGGGGACAATGAGCAGTTCTTC. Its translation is CAISESGPSGDNEQFF.

The CDR3 reads CASSLDAGTGELFF. CDR3 bases: TGTGCCAGCAGCTTAGACGCGGGGACCGGGGAGCTGTTTTTT. The rearrangement links TRBV7-9 to TRBJ2-2; maybe TRBD2 (6 bases). Germline V gene sequence: CDR1 SEHNR, CDR2 FQNEAQ (reference sequence). The CDR3 totals 14 residues. Between the trimmed V and J ends, which lost 1 base and 5 bases, there was a span of 8 bases.

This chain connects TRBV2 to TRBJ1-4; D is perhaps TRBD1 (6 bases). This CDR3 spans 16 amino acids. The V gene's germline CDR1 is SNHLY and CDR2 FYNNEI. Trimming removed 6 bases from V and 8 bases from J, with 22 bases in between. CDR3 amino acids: CASRTGQSAAYEKLFF. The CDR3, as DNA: TGTGCCAGCAGGACCGGACAGTCGGCGGCGTACGAAAAACTGTTTTTT. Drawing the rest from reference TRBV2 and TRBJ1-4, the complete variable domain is EPEVTQTPSHQVTQMGQEVILRCVPISNHLYFYWYRQILGQKVEFLVSFYNNEISEKSEIFDDQFSVERPDGSNFTLKIRSTKLEDSAMYFCASRTGQSAAYEKLFFGSGTQLSVL.